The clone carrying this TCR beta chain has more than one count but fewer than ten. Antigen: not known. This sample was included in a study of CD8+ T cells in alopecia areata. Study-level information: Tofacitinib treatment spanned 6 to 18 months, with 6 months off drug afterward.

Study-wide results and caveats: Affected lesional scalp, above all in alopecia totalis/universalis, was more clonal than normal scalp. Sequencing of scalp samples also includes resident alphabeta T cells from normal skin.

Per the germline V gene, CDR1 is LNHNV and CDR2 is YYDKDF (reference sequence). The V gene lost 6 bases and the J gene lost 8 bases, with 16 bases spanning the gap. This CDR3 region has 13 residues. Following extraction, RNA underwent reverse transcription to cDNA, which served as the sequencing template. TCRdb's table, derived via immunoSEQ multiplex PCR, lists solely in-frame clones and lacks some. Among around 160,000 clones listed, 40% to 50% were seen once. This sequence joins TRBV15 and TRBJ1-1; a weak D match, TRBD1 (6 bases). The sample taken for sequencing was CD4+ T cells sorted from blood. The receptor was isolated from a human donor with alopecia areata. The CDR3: CATRVLGGQEAFF. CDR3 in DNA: TGTGCCACCAGAGTACTAGGGGGGCAAGAAGCTTTCTTT.